Listed below are T cell receptor beta chains from one sample, sequenced in a study of identical twins. TCRdb reprocessed the 5' RACE reads via MiXCR and lists one record per CDR3 protein. The sample holds hundreds of thousands of distinct CDR3 sequences; around a tenth are singletons and the top ten take 5.1%. Input material: memory (CD45RO+) T cells sorted from blood. The source is a woman younger than 35 in good health. Both conserved end residues are part of each CDR3. A D gene is named only where the DNA matches it firmly. Clone size is stated in some rows and not others, as once, few, many or a class when expanded.

clone size | J gene | D gene | V gene | CDR3 protein | CDR3 DNA
many | TRBJ2-3 | . | TRBV6-5 | CASSYRPGTRADTQYF | TGTGCCAGCAGTTACCGTCCCGGGACAAGGGCAGATACGCAGTATTTT
. | TRBJ1-1 | . | TRBV9 | CASSDPRVRGTEAFF | TGTGCCAGCAGCGATCCTCGGGTTCGTGGCACTGAAGCTTTCTTT
. | TRBJ2-7 | . | TRBV6-6 | CASSGRDGTRYF | TGTGCCAGCAGTGGGCGGGACGGTACGCGGTACTTC
. | TRBJ2-2 | . | TRBV6-1 | CATKRTANTGELFF | TGTGCCACAAAAAGGACAGCGAACACCGGGGAGCTGTTTTTT
. | TRBJ1-2 | TRBD1 | TRBV7-9 | CASRGRGQESGYTF | TGTGCCAGCAGAGGCCGGGGACAGGAGTCTGGCTACACCTTC
. | TRBJ2-3 | . | TRBV24-1 | CATSDHRRTDTQYF | TGTGCCACCAGTGACCATCGACGTACAGATACGCAGTATTTT
few | TRBJ2-1 | TRBD1 | TRBV6-1 | CASRDRGLSEQFF | TGTGCCAGCCGAGACAGGGGGCTGAGTGAGCAGTTCTTC
. | TRBJ2-6 | . | TRBV10-3 | CAISPGVGTGANVLTF | TGTGCCATCAGCCCAGGTGTGGGCACTGGGGCCAACGTCCTGACTTTC
many | TRBJ2-1 | TRBD1 | TRBV7-9 | CASSFYRGQVDEQFF | TGTGCCAGCAGCTTCTACAGGGGACAGGTGGATGAGCAGTTCTTC
many | TRBJ2-2 | . | TRBV27 | CASSLDANTGELFF | TGTGCCAGCAGTTTGGATGCGAACACCGGGGAGCTGTTTTTT